These T cell receptor beta chains were read from a single sample in a study of blood T cell repertoires in COVID-19. Profiling relied on immunoSEQ multiplex PCR, and the TCRdb table lists in-frame clones only, not all of them. Among about 170,000 clones listed, about nine tenths were seen once. The sample comprised PBMCs or T cells enriched from blood (not recorded which). The source of these receptors is a young woman who had recovered from COVID-19. The conserved cysteine and the conserved F or W are not part of the CDR3 here.

J gene,V gene,CDR3 protein
TRBJ2-7,TRBV7-2,ASSLGVVAGGSYEQY
TRBJ2-1,TRBV12-5,ASGFGRGRATEQF
TRBJ2-1,TRBV4-2,ASSQESGGTANEQF
TRBJ1-4,TRBV2,ASSSPGGEGEKLF
TRBJ2-3,TRBV4-2,ASSQYTSGRASTQY
TRBJ2-7,TRBV20-1,SASGGTGGAYEQY
TRBJ1-1,TRBV7-9,ASSLDGKNTEAF
TRBJ1-1,TRBV28,ASRFMSRNTEAF
TRBJ1-5,TRBV7-8,ASSSDRGRGQPQH
TRBJ2-1,TRBV28,ASSPRDSNNEQF
TRBJ1-6,TRBV5-1,ASSHGGGQGLKPLH
TRBJ2-7,TRBV7-8,ASSFGGGPYEQY
TRBJ2-1,TRBV18,ASHSAVEGQF
TRBJ2-7,TRBV5-1,ASSLDIAGGREQY
TRBJ2-7,TRBV27,ASSPRGRAGDEQY
TRBJ1-2,TRBV15,ATSSQGGGYT
TRBJ2-7,TRBV6-2/TRBV6-3,ASSYAVQGPDEQY
TRBJ2-2,TRBV7-9,ASKYRISGNTGELF
TRBJ2-3,TRBV7-3,ASSLITSARGTDTQY
TRBJ2-5,TRBV24-1,ATSDSPAGTSKGTQY